The entry that follows covers one TCR beta chain sequence. This sample stems from a study of blood T cell repertoires in COVID-19. Study-wide background: The analysed material was cDNA or gDNA that came from T cells, B-cell-depleted T cells, or PBMCs.

Produced via immunoSEQ multiplex PCR; TCRdb's table is partial and in-frame only. The sample includes tens of thousands of clones, roughly 84% of them seen just once. The trim removed 4 bases at V and 4 bases at J, leaving 5 bases unmatched. Germline V gene lookup returns CDR1 KGHDR and CDR2 SFDVKD. This CDR3 comprises 15 residues. This sequence joins TRBV24-1 and TRBJ2-2; 7 nucleotides line up with TRBD2. The clonotype was recovered from a man between 45 and 60 years old with acute or convalescent COVID-19. Material for sequencing was peripheral blood. The CDR3 nucleotides read TGTGCCACCAGTGACCGGACTAGAAGCACCGGGGAGCTGTTTTTT. This sequence encodes CATSDRTRSTGELFF.